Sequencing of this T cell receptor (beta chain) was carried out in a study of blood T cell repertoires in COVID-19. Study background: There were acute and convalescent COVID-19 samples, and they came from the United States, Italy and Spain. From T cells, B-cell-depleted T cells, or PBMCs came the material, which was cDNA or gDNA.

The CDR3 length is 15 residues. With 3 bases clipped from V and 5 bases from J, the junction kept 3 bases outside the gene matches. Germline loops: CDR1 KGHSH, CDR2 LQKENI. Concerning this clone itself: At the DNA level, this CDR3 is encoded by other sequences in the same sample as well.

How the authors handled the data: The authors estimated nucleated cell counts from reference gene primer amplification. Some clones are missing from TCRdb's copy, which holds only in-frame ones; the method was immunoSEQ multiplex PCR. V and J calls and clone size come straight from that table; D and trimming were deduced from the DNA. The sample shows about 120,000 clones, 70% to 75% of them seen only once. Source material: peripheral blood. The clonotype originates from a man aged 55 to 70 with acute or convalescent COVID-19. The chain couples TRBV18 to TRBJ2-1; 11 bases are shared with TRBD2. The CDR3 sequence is CASSPRTSGHNEQFF. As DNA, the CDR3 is TGTGCCAGCTCACCTCGGACTAGCGGGCACAATGAGCAGTTCTTC.